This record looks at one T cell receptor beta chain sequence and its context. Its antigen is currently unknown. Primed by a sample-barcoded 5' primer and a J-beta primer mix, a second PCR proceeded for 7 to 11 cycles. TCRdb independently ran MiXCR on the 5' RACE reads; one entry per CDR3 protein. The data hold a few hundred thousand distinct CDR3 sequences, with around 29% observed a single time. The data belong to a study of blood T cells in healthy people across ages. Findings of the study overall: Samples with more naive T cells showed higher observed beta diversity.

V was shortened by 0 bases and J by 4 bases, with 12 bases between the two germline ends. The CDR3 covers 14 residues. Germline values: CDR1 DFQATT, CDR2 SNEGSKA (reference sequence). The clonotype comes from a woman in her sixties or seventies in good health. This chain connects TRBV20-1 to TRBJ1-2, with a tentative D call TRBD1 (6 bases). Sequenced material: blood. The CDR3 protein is CSARDLDRTYGYTF. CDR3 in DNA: TGCAGTGCTAGAGATCTCGACAGGACCTATGGCTACACCTTC.